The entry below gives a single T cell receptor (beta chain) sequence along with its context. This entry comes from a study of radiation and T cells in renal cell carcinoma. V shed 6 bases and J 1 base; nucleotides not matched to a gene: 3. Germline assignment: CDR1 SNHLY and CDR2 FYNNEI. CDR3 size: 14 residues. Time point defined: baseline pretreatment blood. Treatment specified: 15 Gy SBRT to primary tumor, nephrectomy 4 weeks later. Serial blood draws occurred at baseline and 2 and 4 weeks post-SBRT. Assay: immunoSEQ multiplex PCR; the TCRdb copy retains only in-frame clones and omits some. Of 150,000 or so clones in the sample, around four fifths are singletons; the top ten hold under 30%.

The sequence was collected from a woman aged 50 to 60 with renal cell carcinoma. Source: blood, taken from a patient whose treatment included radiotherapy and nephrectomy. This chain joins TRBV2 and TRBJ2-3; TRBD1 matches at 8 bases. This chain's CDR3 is CASRKDRGTDTQYF. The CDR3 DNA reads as TGTGCCAGCAGGAAGGACAGGGGCACAGATACGCAGTATTTT.